One sample yielded the 13 T cell receptor beta chains listed below, sequenced in a study of cytomegalovirus exposure and HLA in healthy donors. The PCR ran on 60 Vbeta and 13 Jbeta primers. Profiling relied on immunoSEQ multiplex PCR, and the TCRdb table lists in-frame clones only, not all of them. The profile covers around 130,000 clones, with 65% to 90% appearing a single time and about 1.2% taken by the ten largest. The source material was PBMCs. These receptors came from a girl between 2 and 10 years old in good health and CMV-seronegative.

This clone was seen only a few times. The rearrangement joins TRBV15 to TRBJ2-5; no firm D call. Trimming removed 1 base from V and 4 bases from J, with 10 bases in between. The CDR3 covers 14 residues. The germline V gene has CDR1 LNHNV and CDR2 YYDKDF (reference sequence). The CDR3 region has the DNA TGTGCCACCAGCAGAGCCGCTAGTAGAGAGACCCAGTACTTC. Its protein product is CATSRAASRETQYF.

The chain employs TRBV18 and TRBJ2-7, with D tentatively TRBD1 (6 bases). Germline V gives CDR1 KGHSH, CDR2 LQKENI. This CDR3 contains 12 residues. Trimming took off 3 bases at V and 5 bases at J, with 8 bases between the two ends. CDR3 coding DNA: TGTGCCAGCTCACCGGGGGCAAACGAGCAGTACTTC. This gives the protein CASSPGANEQYF.

V is TRBV7-3 and J is TRBJ2-6; D may be TRBD1 (6 bases). The CDR3 runs to 18 residues. Germline V gene sequence: CDR1 SGHTA, CDR2 FQGTGA. Trimming shortened V by 3 bases and J by 2 bases, and 17 bases separated the two germline ends. Written as DNA, the CDR3 is TGTGCCAGCAGCTTCCCTGAGGGGGTTACCCCTGGGGCCAACGTCCTGACTTTC. It translates to CASSFPEGVTPGANVLTF.

The chain employs TRBV19 and TRBJ2-2; TRBD2 matches at 9 bases. In germline, CDR1 is LNHDA, CDR2 SQIVND (reference sequence). The CDR3 contains 18 residues. Trimming at V came to 4 bases and at J to 3 bases, leaving 12 bases not matched to a gene. CDR3: CASSTDIVSGRHTGELFF. For the CDR3, the DNA is TGTGCCAGTAGTACCGATATCGTTAGCGGGAGACACACCGGGGAGCTGTTTTTT.

The V and J genes are TRBV23-1 and TRBJ1-6; the D is unclear. TRBV23-1 carries the ORF label, with uncertain function. V shed 3 bases and J shed 5 bases, with 14 bases lying between them. The CDR3 runs 16 residues. CDR3 DNA sequence: TGCGCCAGCAGTCATCATTTAGGAGTGGATAATTCACCCCTCCACTTT. This gives the protein CASSHHLGVDNSPLHF.

The V call is TRBV18, the J call TRBJ2-1, with 8 positions matching TRBD2. Germline loops: CDR1 KGHSH, CDR2 LQKENI. V was pared by 3 bases and J by 3 bases, with 7 bases of the junction left unmatched. This CDR3 region has 16 residues. Here the CDR3 DNA reads TGTGCCAGCTCACCGGTTACGGGGGGGCTCTACAATGAGCAGTTCTTC. This encodes CASSPVTGGLYNEQFF.

V usage is TRBV4-3 and J usage is TRBJ2-2; tentative D call: TRBD1 (6 bases). This CDR3 is built from 14 residues. Trimming stripped 6 bases from V and 1 base from J, with 9 bases between. Per germline, CDR1 LGHNA and CDR2 YSLEER. The CDR3: CASRETGNTGELFF. CDR3 sequence (DNA): TGCGCCAGCAGAGAGACAGGGAACACCGGGGAGCTGTTTTTT.

The rearrangement joins TRBV5-1 to TRBJ2-3; weak D call: TRBD2 (5 bases). Between the trimmed V and J ends, which lost 0 bases and 0 bases, there was a span of 5 bases. CDR1 is SGHRS, CDR2 YFSETQ, per germline. The CDR3 contains 14 residues. The CDR3 reads CASSLGGSTDTQYF. The CDR3 DNA sequence: TGCGCCAGCAGCTTGGGAGGGAGCACAGATACGCAGTATTTT. Full variable domain (remainder filled in from reference TRBV5-1 and TRBJ2-3): KAGVTQTPRYLIKTRGQQVTLSCSPISGHRSVSWYQQTPGQGLQFLFEYFSETQRNKGNFPGRFSGRQFSNSRSEMNVSTLELGDSALYLCASSLGGSTDTQYFGPGTRLTVL.

This sequence joins TRBV9 and TRBJ1-4; D gene unclear. Germline loops: CDR1 SGDLS, CDR2 YYNGEE. V dropped 2 bases and J dropped 5 bases, with 10 bases sitting between them. The CDR3 is 14 amino acids. CDR3 DNA: TGTGCCAGCAGCGTGTGGGGAGGGAATGAAAAACTGTTTTTT. It is translated as CASSVWGGNEKLFF.

The chain couples TRBV15 to TRBJ1-4; D possibly corresponds to TRBD1 (6 bases). This CDR3 region has 16 residues. CDR1 and CDR2 from the germline V gene are LNHNV and YYDKDF (reference sequence). The V gene lost 1 base and the J gene lost 3 bases, with 12 bases spanning the gap. For the CDR3, the DNA is TGTGCCACCAGCAGAGGACCCTCAGGGGCTAATGAAAAACTGTTTTTT. Encoded protein: CATSRGPSGANEKLFF.

The rearrangement uses TRBV29-1 and TRBJ2-7; unclear D gene. CDR1 is SQVTM and CDR2 is ANQGSEA in the germline V gene. The CDR3 is made up of 15 amino acids. With 0 bases removed from V and 3 bases from J, the gap between germline ends came to 15 bases. CDR3 loop: CSVEDISVRGYEQYF. The DNA for the CDR3 is TGCAGCGTTGAAGATATTTCGGTTCGCGGCTACGAGCAGTACTTC.

V gene TRBV7-9 combines with J gene TRBJ1-4, with TRBD1 matching over 7 bases. CDR1 SEHNR and CDR2 FQNEAQ come from the germline V gene (reference sequence). The CDR3 spans 15 residues. V was pared by 6 bases and J by 4 bases, with 8 bases of the junction left unmatched. The CDR3 DNA is TGTGCCAGCAGTTTCCAGGGGGAACTTAATGAAAAACTGTTTTTT. Its protein product is CASSFQGELNEKLFF.

The chain recombines TRBV7-8 with TRBJ2-2; tentative D call: TRBD2 (6 bases). Germline CDR1 and CDR2: SGHVS and FQNEAQ. The CDR3 is made up of 15 amino acids. Between the trimmed V and J ends, which lost 1 base and 4 bases, there was a span of 10 bases. This chain's CDR3 is CASSLGRRGTGELFF. In DNA form, the CDR3 reads TGTGCCAGCAGCTTAGGGCGGAGGGGCACCGGGGAGCTGTTTTTT.